The following is a T cell receptor beta chain sequence with its context. Its matching antigen is unknown. These data are taken from a study of OX40 agonist ivuxolimab in advanced cancers. For the study at large: A mean age of approximately 58 years, range roughly 20 to 90, was recorded, and approximately 80% were male.

TCRdb's copy holds only in-frame clones and misses some; the assay was immunoSEQ multiplex PCR. The data contain fewer than 40,000 clones, around 90% of them singletons. Overall study findings and caveats: Certain nonresponding patients likewise had low normalized T-cell clonal expansion. Clonal expansion by week 6 occurred in CD4+ and CD8+ blood T cells (at 0.1 to 3.0 mg/kg).

With 3 bases removed from V and 1 base from J, the gap between germline ends came to 20 bases. The CDR3 extends over 17 amino acids. CDR1 SGHDT and CDR2 YYEEEE come from the germline V gene. The TCR comes from an adult with an advanced solid tumor such as melanoma, head and neck, liver or kidney cancer. The sequencing used CD4+ or CD8+ T cells sorted from blood, collected in a trial of the OX40 agonist ivuxolimab. This chain uses TRBV5-6 with TRBJ2-7, with D possibly matching TRBD2 (6 bases). The CDR3 DNA reads TGTGCCAGCAGCTCTGGGACTCCTGCAATGAGGTCCTACGAGCAGTACTTC. Translated: CASSSGTPAMRSYEQYF.